The entry that follows covers one T cell receptor (beta chain) sequence. In this sample, this clone turned up a few times. What antigen it recognizes has not been identified. No qualities accompany the bases; no much larger clone lies one base away. The source of the sample is a study of cytomegalovirus exposure and HLA in healthy donors (dated by TCRdb to 2016 to 2017). In terms of the full investigation: An earlier analysis of under 600 of the donors reported about 250 Gb of sequence data and 117 million unique TCR beta sequences from around 200 million T cells. An early release covering around 630 HLA-typed donors comprised 250 to 350 gigabases of sequencing data and around 80 million unique TCR sequences. Of the 350 to 450 genotyped donors, about 84% fell in the genetic ancestry cluster associated with self-reported Caucasian donors. The study was designed to test whether signatures of past pathogen exposure could be identified by cataloging public T cell receptors. The study profiled the T cell repertoires of approximately 700 subjects by immunosequencing and related them to cytomegalovirus serostatus. Along with the roughly 670-subject first cohort, a separate validation cohort of over a hundred different subjects was used. To predict cytomegalovirus infection status, the study combined high-throughput TCR immunosequencing, statistical association of individual TCRs with disease status, and machine learning. In a later analysis, previously published TCR beta repertoires from 666 donors were re-analyzed and high-resolution HLA genotyping was added so that TCR occurrence patterns could be studied. Rather than drawing on any new phenotypic data, the later analysis identified candidate immune exposures from TCR beta sequences and the way those sequences occurred across donors. To decide whether each TCR beta V gene segment behaved as functional or pseudogenic, an earlier analysis of 587 of the donors relied on high-throughput TCR beta sequencing. Donor age, sex, ethnicity and CMV serostatus were compiled alongside the repertoire data. A later genetic analysis used genome-wide SNP genotypes for about 55% of the 666 donors, treating that subset as a discovery cohort. All discovery cohort repertoires had been generated on a single sequencing platform. Both class I and class II loci were covered by HLA typing, at four-digit resolution. Typing coverage differed by locus: A, B, C, DRB1 and DQB1 were typed in roughly 629-640 donors, DQA1 in about 500, DPA1 in 600 to 610, and DPB1 in around 490. About five DR-DQ haplotypes were treated as single units for association and clustering because of strong linkage in the cohort. On average, roughly 250,000 unique TCR beta nucleotide sequences were sequenced per donor among some 420 genotyped donors of the cohort, with roughly 18% of those sequences being non-productive.

The junction shows trimming of 0 bases on V and 3 bases on J, and the gene matches do not reach 4 bases of it. The germline V gene (reference sequence) supplies CDR1 SGHKS and CDR2 YYEKEE. From the cysteine up to the phenylalanine, the CDR3 has a length of 15 residues. Only the CDR3 region is kept as DNA, spanning 45 bases read in frame from base 1. The cohort comprised some 680 healthy bone marrow donors. At the time of sampling, all cohort members were nominally healthy, though unrecorded immune exposures were likely present. The donor tested CMV seropositive, placing the donor among the approximately 290 seropositive members of the cohort. A peripheral blood sample was collected from each donor, and TCR beta sequencing was performed on peripheral blood mononuclear cells. Genomic DNA was extracted from the blood cell samples with the Qiagen DNeasy Blood Extraction Kit. Library construction relied on the immunoSEQ multiplex PCR assay. The multiplex PCR relied on a mix of 60 forward primers for TCR Vbeta segments and 13 reverse primers for TCR Jbeta segments. Amplification of the CDR3 region of rearranged TCR beta genes was performed with a multiplex PCR assay on genomic DNA. On the Illumina HiSeq System, the amplified TCR beta libraries were sequenced as 87-base-pair reads. The source study handled its data this way. In a later analysis, tens of millions of unique TCR beta chains were counted across the 500 to 700 repertoires, and roughly 11 million of these chains were shared by at least two donors. A nearest-neighbor algorithm error-corrected the raw reads and collapsed the reads into unique sequences, merging closely related sequences to remove PCR and sequencing errors. To assign V, D and J gene segments, CDR3 sequences were aligned to IMGT reference sequences. For a sequence to be retained, at least a six-nucleotide match to both a V gene segment and a J gene segment was required. Rearrangements were called productive when the CDR3 lacked stop codons and stayed in frame with V and J; all others were non-productive. CDR3 was defined according to IMGT convention as the region running from the second conserved V-encoded cysteine to the conserved J-encoded phenylalanine. The earlier analysis of 550 to 650 of the donors excluded any sequence lacking an unambiguous match to a single V gene segment. In an earlier analysis of 450 to 700 of the donors, V segments were called functional above 56.7% productive rearrangements and were called segregating when the between-donor standard deviation exceeded 5%. A statistical classification framework was built to diagnose cytomegalovirus status from the catalog of TCR beta chain sequences. In a later analysis, TCR nucleotide sequences were compared against IMGT/GENE-DB human TR gene sequences so that V and J genes could be assigned. The TCRdist pipeline was used in a later analysis to assign CDR3 sequences and most-parsimonious VDJ recombination scenarios. In a later analysis, every TCR beta chain was defined by the combination of its CDR3 amino acid sequence and its V-gene family, and reads without a unique V-gene family were dropped. A later analysis removed 450 to 600 highly shared, low-generation-probability nucleotide sequences to deal with suspected cross-contamination and a sequencing artifact. For each public chain, a later analysis derived a clonal expansion index from normalized ranks of inferred template counts within each repertoire. Generation probabilities in a later analysis came from a VDJ recombination model fitted to out-of-frame rearrangements, and those results were checked against IGoR. In a later analysis, hypergeometric tests were used to score TCR-TCR, TCR-HLA and TCR-CMV co-occurrence, with a repertoire-size bias correction applied to TCR pairs. False discovery rates were estimated in a later analysis by permuting HLA or CMV assignments 20 times. In a later analysis, co-occurring TCRs were grouped using DBSCAN, with TCRdist sequence similarity added in when clustering inside HLA-allele-positive subsets. Repertoires with fewer than 30,000 or more than 120,000 public chains, plus five repertoires with anomalous nucleotide sharing, were excluded from co-occurrence clustering. TCRdb took this table from immuneACCESS and kept in-frame rearrangements with V and J called. Such tables lack part of the clones; where checked against another copy, unresolved V genes explain under half of the gap, and the rest is unexplained. V, J and clone size are those of that table, while D and trimming were read from the DNA. Across this sample there are 130,000 or so clones, with under 10% seen only once. Roughly 7.2% of the sample is taken by the ten largest.

The study at large found these results: A later genetic analysis reported fewer N-insertions in productive TCRs among donors in an Asian-associated ancestry cluster than the roughly 690-donor mean. Assigning TCR associations to individual alleles was difficult when HLA alleles, especially DR and DQ, strongly co-occurred. In a later analysis, several top co-occurrence clusters were reported to appear linked to parvovirus B19, influenza, CMV and Epstein-Barr virus. The cohort was sequenced for TCR beta chains only, and without alpha or paired-chain data the features that could be detected were limited. Cytomegalovirus status was reported to be diagnosed by the classifier with high specificity and sensitivity in both the original and validation cohorts. At a false discovery rate of 0.05, a later analysis linked 16,000 or so TCR beta sequences to specific HLA alleles. According to a later analysis, TCR association rates differed among HLA loci, with DRB1 alleles showing the most associated TCRs and HLA-C alleles showing the fewest. For the cohort, immune exposure information was limited to CMV serostatus. Because the 87-base-pair reads could not distinguish some IMGT-functional V segments, including TRBV6-2 and TRBV6-3, those segments were excluded. A later genetic analysis associated a missense DCLRE1C variant with V-gene and J-gene trimming of TCR beta chains, and an independent cohort replicated the association. Three of the identified cytomegalovirus-associated TCR beta chains were confirmed in vitro to be specific for cytomegalovirus antigens. An earlier analysis of some 560 of the donors showed that most TCR beta V segments appeared in productive rearrangements either about 90% or about 30% of the time, which broadly matched IMGT annotations. A further reported finding was that TCR beta sequences accurately predicted the HLA-A and HLA-B alleles for most subjects in the first cohort. In a later analysis, HLA-associated TCR beta chains were found to be more clonally expanded and to have lower generation probabilities than equally common non-associated chains. Because counts were too low, seventeen rarely observed V segments, including chromosome 9 orphons, were left out of the earlier analysis of a few hundred of the donors. Presence/absence analyses assumed roughly uniform sequencing depth across donors, an assumption that may not hold. HLA typing was unavailable for some donors at each locus, so association tests used only the typed subset. The authors suggested that the approach could potentially be extended to other disease states and immunological phenotypes. Most CMV-associated TCR beta chains appeared to be HLA-restricted in a later analysis, and the HLA associations seemed to be driven largely by CMV exposure. Linkage disequilibrium might explain the correlated functional status among segregating V segments, but an unknown experimental factor could not be ruled out. The sequencing pipeline was judged likely to have produced a cluster of highly shared sequence variants as a technical artifact. Across donors, most TCR sequences were observed very rarely, whereas some public TCRs were present in many individuals. The study gave a list of some 150 TCR beta chains associated with cytomegalovirus.

Sequencing was performed on PBMCs. The receptor chain draws on TRBV5-5 and TRBJ2-5; TRBD2 aligns with 8 central bases. The receptor was derived from a middle-aged woman in good health and CMV-seropositive. The CDR3 region has the sequence CASSLVLAGKETQYF. At the DNA level, the sequence is TGTGCCAGCAGCTTGGTGCTAGCGGGTAAAGAGACCCAGTACTTC.